Below, 7 T cell receptor beta chains from the same sample are listed, as sequenced in a study of blood T cells in healthy people across ages. A sample-barcoded 5' primer and a J-beta primer mix were used in a second PCR of roughly 7 to 11 cycles. TCRdb independently ran MiXCR on the 5' RACE reads; one entry per CDR3 protein. The sample includes 1,300,000 or so distinct CDR3 sequences, 45% to 70% of them seen just once. Sequenced: blood. Source of these receptors: a young man in good health.

The rearrangement joins TRBV6-2 or TRBV6-3 to TRBJ1-1; no firm D call. V lost 0 bases to trimming and J lost 8 bases, with 10 bases between them. The germline CDR1 and CDR2 sequences are MNHEY and SVGEGT. This CDR3 is built from 13 residues. The CDR3 spells CASSYSPQIEAFF. DNA for the CDR3: TGTGCCAGCAGTTACTCCCCCCAGATCGAAGCTTTCTTT.

This clonotype has only a few counts. This chain connects TRBV3-1 to TRBJ2-5, with 13 nucleotides matching TRBD2. With V trimmed by 2 bases and J by 5 bases, 5 bases remained unmatched. From germline, CDR1 is LGHDT and CDR2 YNNKEL (reference sequence). The CDR3 loop spans 16 amino acids. The CDR3 protein is CASSQTSGGAWETQYF. CDR3 bases: TGTGCCAGCAGCCAAACTAGCGGGGGGGCCTGGGAGACCCAGTACTTC.

The chain links TRBV9 to TRBJ1-4; D not certain. CDR1 and CDR2 (germline): SGDLS, YYNGEE. This CDR3 spans 15 amino acids. The ends were cut back, 5 bases at V and 2 bases at J, with 13 bases in the middle. The CDR3 is CASSFQPSTNEKLFF. CDR3 nucleotides: TGTGCCAGCAGTTTCCAGCCCAGTACTAATGAAAAACTGTTTTTT.

This chain uses TRBV4-2 with TRBJ2-4; no firm D call. The J call may be wrong; the DNA end is better matched by TRBJ2-7. This CDR3 has 15 amino acids. CDR1 and CDR2 (germline): LGHNA, YNFKEQ. CDR3 protein: CASSQERPTSYEQYF. In nucleotides, the CDR3 is TGTGCCAGCAGCCAAGAGCGCCCGACCTCCTACGAGCAGTACTTC.

V usage is TRBV20-1 and J usage is TRBJ2-6; TRBD2 matches 7 bases. The CDR3 extends over 16 amino acids. The V and J ends lost 1 base and 0 bases, in that order; junction bases with no gene match: 3. CDR1 is DFQATT, CDR2 SNEGSKA, per germline (reference sequence). The CDR3 sequence: CSARVGGISGANVLTF. In DNA, the CDR3 is TGCAGTGCTAGAGTGGGGGGGATCTCTGGGGCCAACGTCCTGACTTTC.

The rearrangement links TRBV4-1 to TRBJ1-4; D may be TRBD1 (5 bases). The V end was cut by 0 bases, the J end by 8 bases, with 25 bases between. The length of the CDR3 is 19 residues. CDR1 is MGHRA and CDR2 is YSYEKL in the germline V gene. CDR3 nucleotides: TGCGCCAGCAGCCAAGAATCCCCCGGTTGGGCAGGGCGGGAAGAAAAACTGTTTTTT. Translated: CASSQESPGWAGREEKLFF.

In its sample, this clonotype was seen once. DNA of the CDR3: TGTGCCAGCTCAGGTAATAGGAGGGACCCTGAAGCTTTCTTT. This translates into CASSGNRRDPEAFF. The genes are TRBV6-5 and TRBJ1-1, with D possibly matching TRBD1 (5 bases). The CDR3 totals 14 residues. Germline V gene sequence: CDR1 MNHEY, CDR2 SVGAGI. Trimming shortened V by 8 bases and J by 6 bases, and 19 bases separated the two germline ends.